The entry below gives a single T cell receptor beta chain sequence along with its context. Its antigen remains unidentified. Germline lookup yields CDR1 SGHVS and CDR2 FNYEAQ. This CDR3 is 14 amino acids long. V was clipped by 3 bases and J by 4 bases; unmatched bases: 6. The sample belongs to a study of shared clonotypes between healthy human individuals. Study outcomes and limitations: Sampling involved blood alone; tissue repertoires likely differ. Among a few donors, roughly 5% of naive CD4 clonotypes were found in common.

The naive CD8 population came from CD45RO-negative cells selected for CCR7, without terminally differentiated effector memory CD45RA+ cells. TCRdb keeps only in-frame clones here, not all; method: immunoSEQ multiplex PCR. The repertoire holds 1.5 million to 2.5 million clones, with approximately 94% as singletons. The sequence was collected from a man between 18 and 29 years old in good health. The chain couples TRBV7-6 to TRBJ2-7; 7 bases are shared with TRBD2. Sequenced input: naive CD8+ T cells sorted from blood. Here the CDR3 reads CASSFGEGNYEQYF. CDR3 nucleotides: TGTGCCAGCAGCTTTGGGGAGGGGAATTACGAGCAGTACTTC.